The 21 T cell receptor beta chains below were found in one sample sequenced in a study of T cells in Graves' hyperthyroidism and ophthalmopathy. Amplification targeted TCR beta CDR3 regions from RNA transcripts. First-round RT-PCR targeting the TCR CDR3 was performed with the HTBI primer set. TCRdb analysed the multiplex PCR reads with MiXCR anew, one entry per CDR3 protein. There are about 560,000 distinct CDR3 sequences in the sample; 14% occur only once, and about 15% lies in the top ten. Sequenced material: blood. Receptors originate from a middle-aged woman with Graves' hyperthyroidism.

Comments on this clonotype: Compared with germline, one end of the junction differs, possibly owing to a read error. The rearrangement uses TRBV11-3 and TRBJ2-5, with D maybe TRBD2 (5 bases). The germline gives CDR1 SGHNT, CDR2 YENEEA. The CDR3 loop spans 14 amino acids. The DNA for the CDR3 is TGTGCCGGCAGCTTAGAGAGAGGGTCCGAGACCCAGTACTTC. Protein product: CAGSLERGSETQYF.

This clonotype was detected ten times or more. This chain connects TRBV10-3 to TRBJ1-6; 9 nucleotides match TRBD1. Germline assignment: CDR1 ENHRY and CDR2 SYGVKD. CDR3 length: 14 residues. V shed 6 bases, J shed 5 bases, and the junction held 2 bases outside the gene matches. CDR3 coding DNA: TGTGCCATCAGGGGGACAGGGAATAATTCACCCCTCCACTTT. Translating gives CAIRGTGNNSPLHF.

With regard to this clonotype: A much larger clone is a single base away; this may be a read error. This rearrangement joins TRBV28 to TRBJ2-7; 8 nucleotides match TRBD1. The CDR3 covers 14 residues. Germline V lookup: CDR1 MDHEN, CDR2 SYDVKM. In DNA form, the CDR3 reads TGTGCCAGCGGTTTGACAGGGGATTTCTACGAGCAGTACTTC. It yields the protein CASGLTGDFYEQYF.

This chain joins TRBV20-1 and TRBJ1-2; D ambiguous. CDR3 length: 14 residues. CDR1 is DFQATT and CDR2 is SNEGSKA in the germline V gene (reference sequence). V was shortened by 4 bases and J by 4 bases, with 16 bases between the two germline ends. CDR3 loop: CSATPEGGPYGYTF. Here the CDR3 DNA reads TGCAGTGCTACTCCTGAGGGAGGACCCTATGGCTACACCTTC.

This clonotype turned up a few times. This chain joins TRBV18 and TRBJ2-7; 12 bases fit TRBD2. The CDR3 extends over 17 amino acids. Per germline, CDR1 KGHSH and CDR2 LQKENI. The V and J ends lost 6 bases and 6 bases, in that order; junction bases with no gene match: 15. CDR3 loop: CASSPALAGGPTGEQYF. In nucleotides, the CDR3 is TGTGCCAGCTCTCCGGCGCTAGCGGGAGGGCCAACGGGCGAGCAGTACTTC.

The rearrangement joins TRBV27 to TRBJ1-6, with a weak D call TRBD1 (5 bases). Germline-derived CDR1 and CDR2 are MNHEY and SMNVEV (reference sequence). Trimming took 5 bases from V and 8 from J, leaving 10 bases between them. The CDR3 consists of 13 residues. CDR3 protein: CASSIGGDSPLHF. The DNA of the CDR3 is TGTGCCAGCAGTATCGGGGGGGATTCACCCCTCCACTTT.

This clonotype was counted only a few times. The V gene is TRBV12-3 or TRBV12-4, the J gene TRBJ1-2, with 7 bases lining up with TRBD1. This CDR3 region has 14 residues. V dropped 5 bases and J dropped 4; count of bases not matched to a gene: 7. CDR3 DNA: TGTGCCAGCAGTGTGACAGGGCGGCTCTATGGCTACACCTTC. Amino acid sequence: CASSVTGRLYGYTF.

This clonotype was found many times. The gene calls are TRBV5-8 and TRBJ2-7; D is unclear. The CDR3 is made up of 15 amino acids. From germline, CDR1 is SGHTS and CDR2 YDEGEE. The V and J ends lost 0 bases and 0 bases respectively, with 10 bases between them. As DNA, the CDR3 is TGTGCCAGCAGCTTGGCCGGTGGGGTCTCCTACGAGCAGTACTTC. It encodes CASSLAGGVSYEQYF.

This clonotype was seen at least ten times. The chain couples TRBV28 to TRBJ2-3; D not certain. Per the germline V gene, CDR1 is MDHEN and CDR2 is SYDVKM. V dropped 5 bases and J dropped 7 bases, with 10 bases sitting between them. There are 12 residues in the CDR3. This CDR3 is CASSEVVHTQYF. The CDR3, as DNA: TGTGCCAGCAGTGAAGTTGTACATACGCAGTATTTT.

This clonotype was seen repeatedly, ten times or more. This chain uses TRBV7-9 with TRBJ2-1; 7 bases align to TRBD2. The CDR3 is 17 residues long. V shed 6 bases and J 8 bases; nucleotides not matched to a gene: 19. From germline, CDR1 is SEHNR and CDR2 FQNEAQ (reference sequence). In DNA, the CDR3 is TGTGCCAGCAGTCGGGGGGTACGCGGGAGCGCTACTCATGAGCAGTTCTTC. Its protein product is CASSRGVRGSATHEQFF.

This clonotype was counted at least ten times. The V call is TRBV5-1, the J call TRBJ2-7; tentative D call: TRBD2 (5 bases). V was trimmed by 3 bases and J by 2 bases, leaving 15 bases between them. The CDR3 contains 15 residues. Germline CDR1 SGHRS, CDR2 YFSETQ. This CDR3 reads CASSSLSAGAYEQYF. CDR3 DNA sequence: TGCGCCAGCAGCTCCCTTTCGGCGGGTGCCTACGAGCAGTACTTC.

The chain joins TRBV5-4 to TRBJ2-5, with D perhaps matching TRBD2 (5 bases). Germline-derived CDR1 and CDR2 are SGHNT and YYREEE (reference sequence). The CDR3 length is 13 residues. V was clipped by 0 bases and J by 7 bases, with 10 bases between them. CDR3 DNA sequence: TGTGCCAGCAGCTTGGGCGAGGGAAGGACCCAGTACTTC. Translated: CASSLGEGRTQYF.

Ten or more counts support this clonotype. The chain is built from TRBV20-1 and TRBJ1-1; TRBD1 might be the D (5 bases). CDR1 and CDR2 from the germline V gene are DFQATT and SNEGSKA (reference sequence). V was trimmed by 6 bases and J by 4 bases, leaving 15 bases between them. CDR3 length: 13 residues. CDR3 in amino acids: CSAGEGSTTEAFF. The DNA for the CDR3 is TGCAGTGCGGGGGAAGGGTCTACCACTGAAGCTTTCTTT.

The sample holds many counts of this clonotype. This sequence joins TRBV6-1 and TRBJ2-7; TRBD2 agrees at 8 bases. Germline assignment: CDR1 MNHNS and CDR2 SASEGT. This CDR3 spans 17 amino acids. The V gene end was trimmed by 0 bases and the J gene end by 0 bases; junction bases not matched to a gene: 7. CDR3: CASSEARTSPSSYEQYF. The DNA for the CDR3 is TGTGCCAGCAGTGAAGCCAGGACTAGCCCGAGCTCCTACGAGCAGTACTTC.

At least ten counts were recorded for this clonotype. The V gene is TRBV7-9, the J gene TRBJ2-7; 8 bases agree with TRBD2. The CDR3 consists of 14 residues. Germline CDR1 reads SEHNR; CDR2 reads FQNEAQ (reference sequence). J lost 6 bases, V lost 3 bases, and 7 bases had no gene match. In DNA form, the CDR3 reads TGTGCCAGCAGCTTGCCGGGACTAGTAGCCGAGCAGTACTTC. It is translated as CASSLPGLVAEQYF.

This clonotype was recorded a few times. Because the CDR3's place on the DNA is in doubt, the DNA is left out and the CDR3 is given as listed by TCRdb. The genes are TRBV5-1 and TRBJ2-5; TRBD1 is the table's D call and was not checked against the DNA. The CDR3 is 14 residues long, ends included. Germline V gene lookup returns CDR1 SGHRS and CDR2 YFSETQ. CDR3 sequence reads: CASSLEWGQGSLYF.

This clonotype occurred many times. The CDR3 DNA reads as TGTGCCAGCAGCCAAGATAATCGCGGGAGGGCCGACAATGAGCAGTTCTTC. Translated: CASSQDNRGRADNEQFF. J is TRBJ2-1 and V is TRBV14; 9 nucleotides align to TRBD2. In germline, CDR1 is SGHDN, CDR2 FVKESK. The CDR3 is 17 residues long. With 0 bases clipped from V and 5 bases from J, the junction kept 8 bases outside the gene matches. Drawing the rest from reference TRBV14 and TRBJ2-1, the complete variable domain is EAGVTQFPSHSVIEKGQTVTLRCDPISGHDNLYWYRRVMGKEIKFLLHFVKESKQDESGMPNNRFLAERTGGTYSTLKVQPAELEDSGVYFCASSQDNRGRADNEQFFGPGTRLTVL.

This clonotype showed up many times. This chain links TRBV28 with TRBJ1-1, with 7 bases aligning to TRBD1. Germline V CDR1 and CDR2: MDHEN, SYDVKM. V gave up 6 bases and J gave up 0 bases; unmatched junction bases: 7. The CDR3 contains 15 residues. CDR3 region: CASSSIGQVNTEAFF. CDR3 nucleotide sequence: TGTGCCAGCAGCTCCATCGGACAGGTGAACACTGAAGCTTTCTTT.

The table lists this clonotype with many counts. V is TRBV2 and J is TRBJ1-6; 7 nucleotides line up with TRBD1. J was trimmed by 5 bases and V by 3 bases; bases with no gene match: 4. The germline gives CDR1 SNHLY, CDR2 FYNNEI. There are 15 residues in the CDR3. Here the CDR3 DNA reads TGTGCCAGCAGTGAGTCCAGGGGGAATAATTCACCCCTCCACTTT. Translated: CASSESRGNNSPLHF.

This clonotype was seen more than once but under ten times. One end of the junction fails to match germline, which may point to a read error. The genes are TRBV5-4 and TRBJ2-1, with no clear D. CDR1 is SGHNT, CDR2 YYREEE, per germline (reference sequence). CDR3 length: 18 residues. Written as DNA, the CDR3 is TGCGCCAGCAGCCAAGGTATTGGCAACCCGAGCTCCTACAATGAGCAGTTCTTC. Translated, it gives CASSQGIGNPSSYNEQFF. Using reference TRBV5-4 and TRBJ2-1 for the parts outside the CDR3, the full variable domain is ETGVTQSPTHLIKTRGQQVTLRCSSQSGHNTVSWYQQALGQGPQFIFQYYREEENGRGNFPPRFSGLQFPNYSSELNVNALELDDSALYLCASSQGIGNPSSYNEQFFGPGTRLTVL.

Comments on this clonotype: The conserved closing phenylalanine or tryptophan is absent in this CDR3, likely reflecting a read error. The genes are TRBV20-1 and TRBJ2-4; D is uncertain. CDR1 is DFQATT and CDR2 is SNEGSKA in the germline V gene (reference sequence). This CDR3 is built from 15 residues. The V end lost 3 bases, the J end lost 0 bases, and 12 bases lay between the germline ends. The CDR3 is CSASGDPLAKNIQYL. DNA for the CDR3: TGCAGTGCTAGCGGAGATCCCTTAGCCAAAAACATTCAGTACTTA.